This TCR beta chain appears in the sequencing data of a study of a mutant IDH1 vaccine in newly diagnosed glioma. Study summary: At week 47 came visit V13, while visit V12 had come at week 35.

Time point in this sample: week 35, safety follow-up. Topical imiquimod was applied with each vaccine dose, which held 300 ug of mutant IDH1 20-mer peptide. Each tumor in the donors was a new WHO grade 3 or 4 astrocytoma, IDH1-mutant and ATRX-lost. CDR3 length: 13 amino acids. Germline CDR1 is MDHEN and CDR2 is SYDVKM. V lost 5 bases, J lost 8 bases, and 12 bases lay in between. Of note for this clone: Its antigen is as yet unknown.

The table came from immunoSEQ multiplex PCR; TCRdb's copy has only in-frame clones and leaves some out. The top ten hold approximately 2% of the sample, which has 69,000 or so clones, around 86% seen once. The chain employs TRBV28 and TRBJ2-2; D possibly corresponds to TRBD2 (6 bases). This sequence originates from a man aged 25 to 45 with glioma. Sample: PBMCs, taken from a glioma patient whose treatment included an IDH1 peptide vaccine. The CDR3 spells CASSGTRGGELFF. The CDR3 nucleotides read TGTGCCAGCAGTGGAACCCGGGGGGGGGAGCTGTTTTTT.